This TCR beta chain was recovered during a study of cytomegalovirus exposure and HLA in healthy donors. Study-wide background: Out of about 190 million T cells, an earlier analysis found about 120 million unique TCR beta sequences in total. Study-wide points: CMV serostatus stood as the only immune exposure information on hand.

PCR involved 60 Vbeta and 13 Jbeta primers. Generated by immunoSEQ multiplex PCR, the TCRdb table keeps only in-frame clones and is missing some. The profile covers some 130,000 clones, with about 80% appearing a single time and about 4% taken by the ten largest. On this clone itself: Its antigen is not identified.

Healthy people donating bone marrow made up the donors. Donors had nominal health at sampling but likely had unrecorded immune exposures. Germline CDR1 is SEHNR and CDR2 is FQNEAQ (reference sequence). Trimming took 2 bases from V and 6 from J; bases not matched to a gene: 12. This CDR3 contains 17 residues. Sequencing was carried out using PBMCs. This sequence was found in a woman aged 40 to 50 in good health and CMV-seronegative. The V gene is TRBV7-9, the J gene TRBJ2-1; 8 nucleotides line up with TRBD1. The CDR3 here is CASSLPSGTGSINEQFF. In DNA, the CDR3 is TGTGCCAGCAGCTTACCCTCAGGGACAGGATCTATCAATGAGCAGTTCTTC.